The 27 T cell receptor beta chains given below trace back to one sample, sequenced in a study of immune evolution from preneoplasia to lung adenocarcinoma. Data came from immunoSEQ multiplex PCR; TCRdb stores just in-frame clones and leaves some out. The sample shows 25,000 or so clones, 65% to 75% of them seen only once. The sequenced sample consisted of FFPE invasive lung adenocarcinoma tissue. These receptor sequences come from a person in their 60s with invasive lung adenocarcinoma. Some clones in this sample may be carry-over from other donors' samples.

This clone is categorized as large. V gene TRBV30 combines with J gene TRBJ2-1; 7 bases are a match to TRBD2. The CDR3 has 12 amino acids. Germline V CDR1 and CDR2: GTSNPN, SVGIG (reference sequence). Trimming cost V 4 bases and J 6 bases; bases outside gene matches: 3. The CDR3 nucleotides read TGTGCCTGGACATGGGGGGGCAATGAGCAGTTCTTC. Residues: CAWTWGGNEQFF.

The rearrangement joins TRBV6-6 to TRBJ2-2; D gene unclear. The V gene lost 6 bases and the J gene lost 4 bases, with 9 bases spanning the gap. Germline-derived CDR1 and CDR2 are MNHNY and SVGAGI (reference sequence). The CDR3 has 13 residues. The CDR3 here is CASRFRGTGELFF. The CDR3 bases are TGTGCCAGCAGATTCCGAGGCACCGGGGAGCTGTTTTTT.

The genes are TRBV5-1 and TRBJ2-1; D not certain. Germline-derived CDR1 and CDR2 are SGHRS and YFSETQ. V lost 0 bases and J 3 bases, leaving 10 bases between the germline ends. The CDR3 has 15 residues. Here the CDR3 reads CASSLESSGYNEQFF. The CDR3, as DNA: TGCGCCAGCAGCTTGGAGTCCTCCGGCTACAATGAGCAGTTCTTC.

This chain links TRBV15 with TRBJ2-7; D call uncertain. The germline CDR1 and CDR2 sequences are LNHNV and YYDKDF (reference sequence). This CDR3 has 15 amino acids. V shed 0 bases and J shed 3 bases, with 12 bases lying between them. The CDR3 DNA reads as TGTGCCACCAGCAGAGATGGCAGGAACGTCTACGAGCAGTACTTC. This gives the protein CATSRDGRNVYEQYF.

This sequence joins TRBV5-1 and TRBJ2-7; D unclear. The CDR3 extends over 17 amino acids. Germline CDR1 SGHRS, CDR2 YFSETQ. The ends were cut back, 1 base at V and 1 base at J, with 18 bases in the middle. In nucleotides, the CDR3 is TGCGCCAGCAGCTTGCCTTCCGACGGCAGGTGGTCCTACGAGCAGTACTTC. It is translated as CASSLPSDGRWSYEQYF.

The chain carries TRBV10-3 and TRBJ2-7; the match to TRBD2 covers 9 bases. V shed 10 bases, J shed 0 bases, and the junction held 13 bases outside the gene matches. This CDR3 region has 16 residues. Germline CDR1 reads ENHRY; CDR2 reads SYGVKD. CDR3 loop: CASRRPGTSSSYEQYF. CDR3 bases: TGTGCCAGCAGACGCCCCGGGACTAGCAGCTCCTACGAGCAGTACTTC.

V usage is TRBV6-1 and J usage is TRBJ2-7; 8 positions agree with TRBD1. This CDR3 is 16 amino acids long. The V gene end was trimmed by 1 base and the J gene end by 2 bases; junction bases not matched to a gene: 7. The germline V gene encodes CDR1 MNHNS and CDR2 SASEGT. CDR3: CASSEGVGTGTYEQYF. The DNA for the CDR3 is TGTGCCAGCAGTGAAGGTGTGGGGACAGGCACCTACGAGCAGTACTTC.

The CDR3 DNA reads TGTGCCAGCAGCTTAACTTCATCGTCCTCTGCCACCGGGGAGCTGTTTTTT. It yields the protein CASSLTSSSSATGELFF. The genes are TRBV7-3 and TRBJ2-2; D remains unclear. This CDR3 has 17 amino acids. Looked up from germline, CDR1 is SGHTA and CDR2 is FQGTGA. Deletions cut 0 bases from V and 4 bases from J, with 15 bases between.

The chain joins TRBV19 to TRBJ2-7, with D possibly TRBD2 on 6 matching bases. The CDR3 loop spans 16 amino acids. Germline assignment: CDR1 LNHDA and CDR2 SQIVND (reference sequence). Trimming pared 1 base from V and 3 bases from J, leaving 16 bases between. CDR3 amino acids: CASSIAGSPGVYEQYF. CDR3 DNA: TGTGCCAGTAGTATAGCGGGCAGCCCGGGAGTCTACGAGCAGTACTTC.

The CDR3 DNA is TGTGCCAGCTGGGCAACAGGGGGTCGAACCGGGGAGCTGTTTTTT. It encodes CASWATGGRTGELFF. This chain joins TRBV6-1 and TRBJ2-2; 8 positions agree with TRBD1. CDR1 is MNHNS and CDR2 is SASEGT in the germline V gene. Germline trimming cut 8 bases from V and 5 bases from J; bases unmatched to any gene: 10. This CDR3 has 15 amino acids.

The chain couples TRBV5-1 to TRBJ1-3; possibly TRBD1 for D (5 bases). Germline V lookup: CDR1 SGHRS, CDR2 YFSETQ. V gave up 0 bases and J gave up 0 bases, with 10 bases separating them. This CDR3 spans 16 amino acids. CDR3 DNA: TGCGCCAGCAGCTTGGTCACAGGACCCTCTGGAAACACCATATATTTT. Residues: CASSLVTGPSGNTIYF.

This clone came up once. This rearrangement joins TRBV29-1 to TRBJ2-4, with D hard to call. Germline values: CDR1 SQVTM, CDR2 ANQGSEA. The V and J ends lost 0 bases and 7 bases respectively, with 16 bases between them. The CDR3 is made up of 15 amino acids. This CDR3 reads CSVEDSGPRWNIQYF. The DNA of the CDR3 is TGCAGCGTTGAAGATTCCGGGCCCCGATGGAACATTCAGTACTTC. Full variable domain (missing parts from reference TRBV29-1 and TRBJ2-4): SAVISQKPSRDICQRGTSLTIQCQVDSQVTMMFWYRQQPGQSLTLIATANQGSEATYESGFVIDKFPISRPNLTFSTLTVSNMSPEDSSIYLCSVEDSGPRWNIQYFGAGTRLSVL.

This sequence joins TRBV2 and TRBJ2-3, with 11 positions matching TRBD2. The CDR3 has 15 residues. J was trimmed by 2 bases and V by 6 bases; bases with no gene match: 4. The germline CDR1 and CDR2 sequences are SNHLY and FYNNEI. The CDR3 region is CASRKTSGDTDTQYF. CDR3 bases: TGTGCCAGCAGGAAGACTAGCGGGGACACAGATACGCAGTATTTT. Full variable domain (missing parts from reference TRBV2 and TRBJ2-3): EPEVTQTPSHQVTQMGQEVILRCVPISNHLYFYWYRQILGQKVEFLVSFYNNEISEKSEIFDDQFSVERPDGSNFTLKIRSTKLEDSAMYFCASRKTSGDTDTQYFGPGTRLTVL.

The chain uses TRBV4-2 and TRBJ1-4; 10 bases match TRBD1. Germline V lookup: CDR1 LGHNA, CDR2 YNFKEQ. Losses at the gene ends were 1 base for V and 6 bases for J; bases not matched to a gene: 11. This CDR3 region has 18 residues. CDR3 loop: CASSQALATGGLDEKLFF. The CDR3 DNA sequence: TGTGCCAGCAGCCAAGCGTTAGCGACAGGGGGCCTGGATGAAAAACTGTTTTTT.

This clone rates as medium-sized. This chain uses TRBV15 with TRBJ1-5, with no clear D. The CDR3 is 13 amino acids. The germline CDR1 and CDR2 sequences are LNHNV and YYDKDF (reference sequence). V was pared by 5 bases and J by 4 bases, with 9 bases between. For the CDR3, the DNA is TGTGCCACCAGCGTGCGCGCGAATCAGCCCCAGCATTTT. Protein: CATSVRANQPQHF.

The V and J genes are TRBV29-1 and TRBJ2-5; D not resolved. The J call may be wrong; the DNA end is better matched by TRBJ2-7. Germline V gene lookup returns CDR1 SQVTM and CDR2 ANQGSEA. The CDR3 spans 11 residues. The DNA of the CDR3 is TGCAGCGTTGAAGATTACGACGAGCAGTACTTC. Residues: CSVEDYDEQYF.

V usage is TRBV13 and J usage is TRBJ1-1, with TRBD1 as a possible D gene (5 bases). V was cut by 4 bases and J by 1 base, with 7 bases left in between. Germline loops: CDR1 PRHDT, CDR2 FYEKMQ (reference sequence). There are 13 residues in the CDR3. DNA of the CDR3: TGTGCCAGCAGCTCTACAGGGAACACTGAAGCTTTCTTT. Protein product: CASSSTGNTEAFF.

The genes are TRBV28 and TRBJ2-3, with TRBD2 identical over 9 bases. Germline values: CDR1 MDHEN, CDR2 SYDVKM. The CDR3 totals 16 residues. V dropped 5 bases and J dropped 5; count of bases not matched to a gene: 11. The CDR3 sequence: CASSPAGGRAGDTQYF. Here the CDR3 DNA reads TGTGCCAGCAGTCCCGCTGGCGGGAGGGCGGGAGATACGCAGTATTTT.

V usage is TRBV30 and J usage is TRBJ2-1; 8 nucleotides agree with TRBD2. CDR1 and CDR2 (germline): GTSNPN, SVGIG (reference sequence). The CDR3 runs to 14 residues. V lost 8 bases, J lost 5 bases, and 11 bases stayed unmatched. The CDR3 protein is CAGQGGGRHNEQFF. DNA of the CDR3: TGTGCCGGCCAGGGCGGGGGGCGCCACAATGAGCAGTTCTTC.

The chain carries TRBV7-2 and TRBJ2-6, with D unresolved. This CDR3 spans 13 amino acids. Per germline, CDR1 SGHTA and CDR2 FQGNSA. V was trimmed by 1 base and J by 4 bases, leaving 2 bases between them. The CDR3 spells CASSLGGANVLTF. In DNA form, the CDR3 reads TGTGCCAGCAGCTTAGGCGGGGCCAACGTCCTGACTTTC.

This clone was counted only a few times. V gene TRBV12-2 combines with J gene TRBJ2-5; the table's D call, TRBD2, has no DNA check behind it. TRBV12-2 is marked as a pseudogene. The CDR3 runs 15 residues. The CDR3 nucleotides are TGTGCAAGTCGCTTAGGAACTAGCGGGAAAGAGACCCAGTACTTC. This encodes CASRLGTSGKETQYF.

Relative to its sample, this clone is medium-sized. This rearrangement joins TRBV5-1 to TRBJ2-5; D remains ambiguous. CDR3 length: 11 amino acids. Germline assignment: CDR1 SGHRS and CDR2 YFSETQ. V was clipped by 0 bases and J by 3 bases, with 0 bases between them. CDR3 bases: TGCGCCAGCAGCTTGGAAGAGACCCAGTACTTC. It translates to CASSLEETQYF. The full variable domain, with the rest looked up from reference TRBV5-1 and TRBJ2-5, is KAGVTQTPRYLIKTRGQQVTLSCSPISGHRSVSWYQQTPGQGLQFLFEYFSETQRNKGNFPGRFSGRQFSNSRSEMNVSTLELGDSALYLCASSLEETQYFGPGTRLLVL.

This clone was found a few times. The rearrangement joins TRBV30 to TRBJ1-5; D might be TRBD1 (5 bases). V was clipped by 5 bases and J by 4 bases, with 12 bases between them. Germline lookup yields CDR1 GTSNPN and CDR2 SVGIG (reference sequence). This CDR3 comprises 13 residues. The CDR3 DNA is TGTGCCTGGGGGACTGCAGGAAATCAGCCCCAGCATTTT. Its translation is CAWGTAGNQPQHF.

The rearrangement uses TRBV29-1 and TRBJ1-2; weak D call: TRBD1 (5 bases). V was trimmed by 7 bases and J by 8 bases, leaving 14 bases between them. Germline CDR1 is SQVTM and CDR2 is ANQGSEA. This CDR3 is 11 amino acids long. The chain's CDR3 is CSEKGPWGYTF. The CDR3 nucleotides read TGCAGCGAGAAGGGACCCTGGGGCTACACCTTC.

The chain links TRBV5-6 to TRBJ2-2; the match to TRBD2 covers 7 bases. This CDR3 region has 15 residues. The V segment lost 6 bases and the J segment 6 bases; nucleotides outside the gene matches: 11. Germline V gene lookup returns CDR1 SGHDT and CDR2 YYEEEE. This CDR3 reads CASTSAGFSSGELFF. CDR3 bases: TGTGCCAGCACCTCAGCGGGATTCTCGTCCGGGGAGCTGTTTTTT.

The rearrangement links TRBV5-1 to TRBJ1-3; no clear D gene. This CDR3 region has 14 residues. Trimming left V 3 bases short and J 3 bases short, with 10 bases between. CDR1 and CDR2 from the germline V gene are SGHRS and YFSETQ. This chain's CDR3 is CASSSAYFGNTIYF. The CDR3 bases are TGCGCCAGCAGCTCGGCTTATTTTGGAAACACCATATATTTT.

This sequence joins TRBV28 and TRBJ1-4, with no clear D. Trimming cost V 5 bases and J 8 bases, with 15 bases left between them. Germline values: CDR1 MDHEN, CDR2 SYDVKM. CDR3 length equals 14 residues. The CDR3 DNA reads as TGTGCCAGCAGTCCAGGTCGAGACGTGGAAAAACTGTTTTTT. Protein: CASSPGRDVEKLFF.